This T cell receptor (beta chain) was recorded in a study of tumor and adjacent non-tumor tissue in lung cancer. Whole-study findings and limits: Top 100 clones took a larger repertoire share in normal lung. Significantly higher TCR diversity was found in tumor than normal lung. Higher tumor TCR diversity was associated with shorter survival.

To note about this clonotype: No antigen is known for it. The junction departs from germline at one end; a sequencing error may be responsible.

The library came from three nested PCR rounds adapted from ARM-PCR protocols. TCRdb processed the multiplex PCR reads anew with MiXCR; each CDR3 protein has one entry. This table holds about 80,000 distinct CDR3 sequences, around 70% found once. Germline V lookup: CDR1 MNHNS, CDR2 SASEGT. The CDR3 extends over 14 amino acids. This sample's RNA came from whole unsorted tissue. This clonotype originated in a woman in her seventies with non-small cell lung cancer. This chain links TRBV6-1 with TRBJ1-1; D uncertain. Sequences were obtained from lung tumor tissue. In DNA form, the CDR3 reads TGTGCCAGCAATGAAGGAGGCATTTGGACCGAAGCTTTCTTT. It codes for CASNEGGIWTEAFF.